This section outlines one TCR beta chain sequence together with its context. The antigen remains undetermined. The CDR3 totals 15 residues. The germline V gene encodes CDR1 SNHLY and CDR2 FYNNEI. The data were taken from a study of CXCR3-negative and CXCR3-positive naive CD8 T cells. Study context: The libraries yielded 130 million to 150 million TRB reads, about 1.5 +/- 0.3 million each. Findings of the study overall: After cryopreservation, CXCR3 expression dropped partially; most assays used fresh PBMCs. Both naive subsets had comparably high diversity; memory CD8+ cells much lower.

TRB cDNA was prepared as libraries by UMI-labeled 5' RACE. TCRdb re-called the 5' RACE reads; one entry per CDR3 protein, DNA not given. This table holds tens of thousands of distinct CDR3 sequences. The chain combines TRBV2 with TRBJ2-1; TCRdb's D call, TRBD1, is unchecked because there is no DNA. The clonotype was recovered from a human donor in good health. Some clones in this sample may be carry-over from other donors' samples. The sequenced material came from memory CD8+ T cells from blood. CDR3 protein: CASSAYFGQLDEQFF.